The 18 T cell receptor beta chains listed next were all sequenced from one sample in a study of T cell changes during pregnancy in multiple sclerosis (dated by TCRdb to between 2018 and 2020). The library was prepared using the immunoSEQ multiplex PCR assay. TCRdb re-hosts the immuneACCESS table, in-frame sequences only. Its copies lack some clones; in the studies checked, an unresolved V gene accounts for under half of them, and the cause for the rest is not known. For this sample the table gives 100,000 to 140,000 clones, of which 92% were detected only once. The ten largest clones add up to over 0.65% of the sample. The sequencing here drew on peripheral blood, taken in the third trimester of pregnancy. All receptors come from a female donor in good health, enrolled as a control in a pregnancy study.

CDR3: CASSPGVVGMDTQYF. Here the CDR3 DNA reads TGTGCCAGCAGCCCAGGGGTCGTTGGGATGGATACGCAGTATTTT. V usage is TRBV11-3 and J usage is TRBJ2-3; D is perhaps TRBD1 (6 bases). The CDR3 has 15 residues. Trimming removed 5 bases from V and 6 bases from J, with 18 bases in between. Germline V gene lookup returns CDR1 SGHNT and CDR2 YENEEA.

This chain joins TRBV30 and TRBJ2-6; D remains unclear. CDR1 GTSNPN and CDR2 SVGIG come from the germline V gene (reference sequence). The CDR3 has 13 amino acids. The ends were cut back, 4 bases at V and 4 bases at J, with 8 bases in the middle. This CDR3 reads CAWTLRGANVLTF. The CDR3 nucleotides are TGTGCCTGGACCCTGAGAGGGGCCAACGTCCTGACTTTC.

The chain employs TRBV7-9 and TRBJ2-2, with D uncertain. Trimming took off 8 bases at V and 5 bases at J, with 9 bases between the two ends. The CDR3 has 12 residues. CDR1 and CDR2 from the germline V gene are SEHNR and FQNEAQ (reference sequence). This CDR3 is CASGRETGELFF. DNA for the CDR3: TGTGCCAGCGGTAGAGAAACCGGGGAGCTGTTTTTT.

V gene TRBV13 combines with J gene TRBJ1-3; D is possibly TRBD1 (6 bases). CDR3 length: 17 residues. V lost 4 bases, J lost 0 bases, and 16 bases lay in between. The germline V gene has CDR1 PRHDT and CDR2 FYEKMQ (reference sequence). The CDR3 DNA is TGTGCCAGCAGCTCCACATGGACAGACTTCTCTGGAAACACCATATATTTT. It codes for CASSSTWTDFSGNTIYF. Variable domain in full (rest from reference TRBV13 and TRBJ1-3): AAGVIQSPRHLIKEKRETATLKCYPIPRHDTVYWYQQGPGQDPQFLISFYEKMQSDKGSIPDRFSAQQFSDYHSELNMSSLELGDSALYFCASSSTWTDFSGNTIYFGEGSWLTVV.

CDR3 bases: TGTGCCAGCAGTTCCTTGGGGACTAGCGGCGTTCCGGAGACCCAGTACTTC. Its protein product is CASSSLGTSGVPETQYF. The chain employs TRBV7-2 and TRBJ2-5; 11 nucleotides align to TRBD2. The CDR3 consists of 17 residues. Germline lookup yields CDR1 SGHTA and CDR2 FQGNSA. V trimming: 6 bases; J trimming: 5 bases; junction bases outside the gene matches: 14.

The rearrangement links TRBV7-6 to TRBJ2-1, with no clear D. CDR3 size: 15 residues. V lost 0 bases and J 5 bases, leaving 11 bases between the germline ends. CDR1 is SGHVS, CDR2 FNYEAQ, per germline. As DNA, the CDR3 is TGTGCCAGCAGCTTAGCGCAGTGGCCCAACAATGAGCAGTTCTTC. Its translation is CASSLAQWPNNEQFF.

The CDR3 spells CASSLSGGGASYEQYF. In nucleotides, the CDR3 is TGTGCCAGCAGTTTATCTGGCGGGGGGGCCTCCTACGAGCAGTACTTC. V usage is TRBV27 and J usage is TRBJ2-7, with 9 bases identical to TRBD2. Germline lookup yields CDR1 MNHEY and CDR2 SMNVEV (reference sequence). The V gene end was trimmed by 0 bases and the J gene end by 0 bases; junction bases not matched to a gene: 3. CDR3 length: 16 amino acids.

V and J are TRBV4-2 and TRBJ1-4; TRBD1 might be the D (5 bases). CDR1 and CDR2 from the germline V gene are LGHNA and YNFKEQ. Trimming removed 0 bases at V and 5 bases at J, with 10 bases between. This CDR3 spans 15 amino acids. The CDR3 is CASSQESGVNEKLFF. DNA for the CDR3: TGTGCCAGCAGCCAAGAGTCGGGGGTCAATGAAAAACTGTTTTTT.

The chain links TRBV7-2 to TRBJ1-2; the match to TRBD1 covers 8 bases. CDR1 is SGHTA and CDR2 is FQGNSA in the germline V gene. V trimming: 3 bases; J trimming: 4 bases; junction bases outside the gene matches: 4. The CDR3 consists of 14 residues. The CDR3 loop reads CASSFGQGRYGYTF. CDR3 nucleotides: TGTGCCAGCAGCTTTGGACAGGGACGCTATGGCTACACCTTC.

This clone showed up just once. The rearrangement uses TRBV27 and TRBJ1-4; the match to TRBD1 covers 7 bases. After removal of 5 bases from V and 5 bases from J, the junction contained 14 bases not matched to a gene. The CDR3 extends over 17 amino acids. CDR1 and CDR2 (germline): MNHEY, SMNVEV (reference sequence). CDR3 DNA sequence: TGTGCCAGCAGTGACACATTATACGGGACAGCAAATGAAAAACTGTTTTTT. Protein product: CASSDTLYGTANEKLFF.

The chain joins TRBV9 to TRBJ1-2; D might be TRBD1 (6 bases). V was pared by 4 bases and J by 5 bases, with 15 bases between. CDR1 and CDR2 from the germline V gene are SGDLS and YYNGEE. The CDR3 sequence is 14 residues long. CDR3 amino acids: CASSSRQEAYGYTF. The CDR3 DNA follows: TGTGCCAGCAGCTCCCGACAGGAGGCTTATGGCTACACCTTC.

The chain uses TRBV30 and TRBJ1-6, with 7 nucleotides matching TRBD1. Germline V gives CDR1 GTSNPN, CDR2 SVGIG (reference sequence). V lost 1 base to trimming and J lost 10 bases; unmatched junction nucleotides: 4. The CDR3 spans 13 residues. The CDR3 region is CAWSDRGSSPLHF. CDR3 sequence (DNA): TGTGCCTGGAGTGACAGGGGCTCGTCACCCCTCCACTTT.

The CDR3 sequence: CASSLGQGLMGTEAFF. Here the CDR3 DNA reads TGTGCCAGCAGCCTAGGACAGGGTCTCATGGGCACTGAAGCTTTCTTT. The rearrangement uses TRBV7-2 and TRBJ1-1; 8 nucleotides align to TRBD1. From germline, CDR1 is SGHTA and CDR2 FQGNSA. After removal of 5 bases from V and 4 bases from J, the junction contained 12 bases not matched to a gene. The length of the CDR3 is 16 residues. Full variable domain (missing parts from reference TRBV7-2 and TRBJ1-1): GAGVSQSPSNKVTEKGKDVELRCDPISGHTALYWYRQSLGQGLEFLIYFQGNSAPDKSGLPSDRFSAERTGGSVSTLTIQRTQQEDSAVYLCASSLGQGLMGTEAFFGQGTRLTVV.

Only one count was recorded for this clone. This chain joins TRBV9 and TRBJ1-3; D ambiguous. The CDR3 runs 16 residues. From germline, CDR1 is SGDLS and CDR2 YYNGEE. Deletions cut 1 base from V and 0 bases from J, with 11 bases between. The CDR3 DNA follows: TGTGCCAGCAGCGTATCAGCAGGTTACTCTGGAAACACCATATATTTT. This translates into CASSVSAGYSGNTIYF.

V is TRBV30 and J is TRBJ1-1; 9 nucleotides align to TRBD1. V trimming: 4 bases; J trimming: 2 bases; junction bases outside the gene matches: 8. The germline CDR1 and CDR2 sequences are GTSNPN and SVGIG (reference sequence). The CDR3 sequence is 15 residues long. The CDR3 DNA is TGTGCCTGGACCGGGACAGGGTTTTATAACACTGAAGCTTTCTTT. Translation gives CAWTGTGFYNTEAFF.

The J gene is TRBJ1-6, the V gene TRBV19; 8 bases are a match to TRBD1. The V gene end was trimmed by 5 bases and the J gene end by 3 bases; junction bases not matched to a gene: 9. The CDR3 totals 17 residues. In germline, CDR1 is LNHDA, CDR2 SQIVND (reference sequence). The chain's CDR3 is CASSDRGLLYYNSPLHF. As DNA, the CDR3 is TGTGCCAGTAGTGACAGGGGATTACTCTACTATAATTCACCCCTCCACTTT.

This chain uses TRBV7-6 with TRBJ1-2; D might be TRBD1 (5 bases). CDR3 length: 13 amino acids. Trimming cost V 0 bases and J 5 bases, with 7 bases left between them. CDR1 is SGHVS, CDR2 FNYEAQ, per germline. Here the CDR3 reads CASSLATEYGYTF. CDR3 in DNA: TGTGCCAGCAGCTTAGCGACAGAGTATGGCTACACCTTC.

V is TRBV2 and J is TRBJ1-3; no clear D gene. The CDR3 totals 15 residues. Germline loops: CDR1 SNHLY, CDR2 FYNNEI. V lost 2 bases and J 2 bases, leaving 10 bases between the germline ends. The CDR3 coding sequence is TGTGCCAGCAGTGAAAGCAGGTTCACTGGAAACACCATATATTTT. Amino acids: CASSESRFTGNTIYF.